Listed below are T cell receptor beta chains from one sample, sequenced in a study of OX40 agonist ivuxolimab in advanced cancers. Profiling relied on immunoSEQ multiplex PCR, and the TCRdb table lists in-frame clones only, not all of them. This sample has 70,000 or so clones, with more than 80% found just once. The sample here was CD4+ or CD8+ T cells sorted from blood, taken in a trial of the OX40 agonist ivuxolimab. The receptors originated from an adult with an advanced solid tumor such as melanoma, head and neck, liver or kidney cancer. The CDR3 runs from the conserved cysteine through the conserved F or W. The D gene is left open where the match is weak. Clone size is given for some rows only: seen once, a few or many times, or a class if the clone is expanded.

D gene	V gene	J gene	clone size	CDR3 protein	CDR3 DNA
TRBD2	TRBV5-1	TRBJ2-1	NA	CASSLAPSGGAPYNEQFF	TGCGCCAGCAGCTTGGCACCTAGCGGGGGGGCCCCCTACAATGAGCAGTTCTTC
NA	TRBV11-2	TRBJ1-3	NA	CASSLERGSSGNTIYF	TGTGCCAGCAGCTTAGAGAGGGGCAGCTCTGGAAACACCATATATTTT
NA	TRBV25-1	TRBJ1-4	NA	CASSDPLLKVELFF	TGTGCCAGCAGTGATCCTCTCCTTAAGGTTGAACTGTTTTTT
NA	TRBV18	TRBJ1-1	few	CASSPTGAGTEAFF	TGTGCCAGCTCACCGACGGGGGCTGGCACTGAAGCTTTCTTT
TRBD2	TRBV5-1	TRBJ2-1	NA	CASSAGTSGGANEQFF	TGCGCCAGCAGCGCCGGGACTAGCGGGGGGGCTAATGAGCAGTTCTTC
NA	TRBV19	TRBJ2-2	once	CASTRVTGELFF	TGTGCCAGTACGAGGGTTACCGGGGAGCTGTTTTTT
NA	TRBV6-1	TRBJ1-2	NA	CASSDPGVGYTF	TGTGCCAGCAGTGACCCCGGGGTTGGCTACACCTTC
NA	TRBV4-1	TRBJ1-1	few	CASSAPTKNTEAFF	TGCGCCAGCAGCGCCCCCACTAAGAACACTGAAGCTTTCTTT
TRBD2	TRBV29-1	TRBJ2-2	NA	CSVNSGGVGGELFF	TGCAGCGTGAATAGCGGGGGAGTTGGCGGGGAGCTGTTTTTT
NA	TRBV6-1	TRBJ1-2	NA	CASSTKGEGGYTF	TGTGCCAGCAGTACGAAGGGCGAGGGTGGCTACACCTTC
NA	TRBV5-1	TRBJ2-3	NA	CASSRYVDTQYF	TGCGCCAGCAGCCGGTATGTAGATACGCAGTATTTT
NA	TRBV19	TRBJ2-7	NA	CASSSDGVRAAEQYF	TGTGCCAGTAGTAGTGACGGGGTGCGGGCCGCCGAGCAGTACTTC
TRBD1	TRBV10-3	TRBJ1-1	NA	CAIKGQGNTEAFF	TGTGCCATCAAGGGACAGGGGAACACTGAAGCTTTCTTT
NA	TRBV9	TRBJ2-2	NA	CASSVGNSGGELFF	TGTGCCAGCAGCGTAGGGAACTCAGGCGGGGAGCTGTTTTTT
TRBD1	TRBV30	TRBJ2-7	NA	CAIEGTGYEQYF	TGTGCCATTGAAGGGACAGGCTACGAGCAGTACTTC
TRBD1	TRBV7-9	TRBJ1-1	NA	CASSLGEGAAPNTEAFF	TGTGCCAGCAGCTTAGGGGAGGGGGCGGCCCCGAACACTGAAGCTTTCTTT
TRBD1	TRBV6-1	TRBJ1-6	once	CAGTGGNSYNSPLHF	TGTGCCGGGACAGGGGGCAACTCCTATAATTCACCCCTCCACTTT
TRBD1	TRBV7-9	TRBJ1-2	NA	CASSLADRLNYGYTF	TGTGCCAGCAGCTTAGCGGACAGGCTTAACTATGGCTACACCTTC
NA	TRBV6-1	TRBJ1-5	NA	CASSEVGGYNQPQHF	TGTGCCAGCAGTGAAGTGGGCGGCTACAATCAGCCCCAGCATTTT
NA	TRBV30	TRBJ1-6	NA	CAWTQGGSPLHF	TGTGCCTGGACTCAGGGAGGGTCACCCCTCCACTTT
TRBD2	TRBV28	TRBJ2-4	NA	CASSLAGGRVKNIQYF	TGTGCCAGCAGTCTAGCGGGGGGGCGGGTCAAAAACATTCAGTACTTC
NA	TRBV21-1	TRBJ2-1	NA	CASSRGSSSYNEQFF	TGTGCCAGCAGCCGCGGGTCAAGCTCCTACAATGAGCAGTTCTTC
NA	TRBV6-5	TRBJ1-5	NA	CASSPTWSSNQPQHF	TGTGCCAGCAGCCCTACGTGGAGCAGCAATCAGCCCCAGCATTTT